Each of the 15 T cell receptor beta chains below was sequenced from the same sample in a study of blood T cell repertoires in COVID-19. Only in-frame clones appear in the TCRdb table, and some are missing; sequencing was by immunoSEQ multiplex PCR. Found here are about 84,000 clones, around 88% of them singletons; the top ten hold 0.95% to 1.5%. The sample comprised peripheral blood. Receptors were obtained from an elderly man with active or convalescent COVID-19.

DNA of the CDR3: TGTGCCAGCAGCCTGGGACAGGGGAAGGGCGATGAAAAACTGTTTTTT. This encodes CASSLGQGKGDEKLFF. The rearrangement joins TRBV5-4 to TRBJ1-4, with 10 bases that match TRBD1. This CDR3 comprises 16 residues. J gave up 6 bases and V 4 bases, and 9 bases lay outside the gene matches. Germline CDR1 and CDR2: SGHNT and YYREEE (reference sequence).

This clone was counted between two and nine times. This chain uses TRBV10-3 with TRBJ2-7, with 8 bases that match TRBD1. Trimming at V came to 0 bases and at J to 5 bases, leaving 6 bases not matched to a gene. The germline CDR1 and CDR2 sequences are ENHRY and SYGVKD. The CDR3 covers 15 residues. CDR3 region: CAISESGRGRDEQYF. In nucleotides, the CDR3 is TGTGCCATCAGTGAGTCGGGCAGGGGGCGCGACGAGCAGTACTTC.

The chain links TRBV28 to TRBJ1-2, with 8 bases that match TRBD1. Per germline, CDR1 MDHEN and CDR2 SYDVKM. This CDR3 has 14 residues. Trimming removed 2 bases from V and 3 bases from J; junction bases left unmatched: 2. The CDR3 DNA reads TGTGCCAGCAGTTTAGGACAGGGTTACTATGGCTACACCTTC. It yields the protein CASSLGQGYYGYTF.

Turning to this clone: At one end the junction does not follow the germline gene, possibly because of a read error. The chain carries TRBV13 and TRBJ2-3, with D perhaps matching TRBD2 (6 bases). Germline V gene lookup returns CDR1 PRHDT and CDR2 FYEKMQ (reference sequence). This CDR3 is 16 amino acids long. The CDR3 DNA sequence: TGTGCCAGCAGCCGGTCCTCGGGACTCATCACATATACGCAGTATTTT. This codes for CASSRSSGLITYTQYF.

This chain uses TRBV5-4 with TRBJ2-2; 9 bases are shared with TRBD2. The CDR3 length is 17 residues. Germline CDR1 and CDR2: SGHNT and YYREEE (reference sequence). Germline trimming cut 3 bases from V and 4 bases from J; bases unmatched to any gene: 10. CDR3 in DNA: TGTGCCAGCAGCTCCAGGGGTGCGGGAGGGATCACCGGGGAGCTGTTTTTT. Its translation: CASSSRGAGGITGELFF.

CDR3 sequence (DNA): TGTGCCAGCAGCTTGGGACCCGGGTCCTACGAGCAGTACTTC. Translation gives CASSLGPGSYEQYF. The chain combines TRBV5-8 with TRBJ2-7; D is undetermined. Germline assignment: CDR1 SGHTS and CDR2 YDEGEE. The CDR3 has 14 amino acids. V was trimmed by 0 bases and J by 1 base, leaving 8 bases between them.

This clone has just one count. J is TRBJ1-6 and V is TRBV14, with 11 bases matching TRBD1. The germline V gene encodes CDR1 SGHDN and CDR2 FVKESK. This CDR3 has 17 amino acids. Unmatched junction bases numbered 9, after V lost 4 bases and J lost 7 bases. CDR3 sequence (DNA): TGTGCCAGCAGCCGATGGACAGGGGGCGCGGAAAATTCACCCCTCCACTTT. As protein: CASSRWTGGAENSPLHF.

The chain has TRBV7-9 and TRBJ1-2; perhaps TRBD1 as D (5 bases). CDR3 length equals 13 residues. Trimming pared 3 bases from V and 6 bases from J, leaving 11 bases between. CDR1 is SEHNR and CDR2 is FQNEAQ in the germline V gene (reference sequence). The CDR3 coding sequence is TGTGCCAGCAGCTTGGGTAGGGGTCATGGCTACACCTTC. Protein product: CASSLGRGHGYTF. The entire variable domain, with the rest obtained from reference TRBV7-9 and TRBJ1-2, is as follows: DTGVSQNPRHKITKRGQNVTFRCDPISEHNRLYWYRQTLGQGPEFLTYFQNEAQLEKSRLLSDRFSAERPKGSFSTLEIQRTEQGDSAMYLCASSLGRGHGYTFGSGTRLTVV.

The J gene is TRBJ2-1, the V gene TRBV19; 8 bases line up with TRBD1. With V trimmed by 5 bases and J by 9 bases, 6 bases remained unmatched. Germline lookup yields CDR1 LNHDA and CDR2 SQIVND (reference sequence). This CDR3 has 13 residues. The CDR3, as DNA: TGTGCCAGTAGTCAGGGGGCCTACGGTGAGCAGTTCTTC. Translating gives CASSQGAYGEQFF.

The CDR3 reads CASSQDGSSYNEQFF. Written as DNA, the CDR3 is TGTGCCAGCAGCCAAGACGGGAGTTCCTACAATGAGCAGTTCTTC. The V gene is TRBV3-1 (or the pseudogene TRBV3-2), the J gene TRBJ2-1; the D gene is possibly TRBD2 (6 bases). This CDR3 region has 15 residues. Trimming removed 0 bases from V and 1 base from J, with 7 bases in between. Per germline, CDR1 LGHDT and CDR2 YNNKEL (reference sequence).

The rearrangement joins TRBV7-9 to TRBJ2-1; tentatively, D is TRBD2 (6 bases). V lost 2 bases to trimming and J lost 0 bases, with 11 bases between them. The CDR3 runs to 16 residues. CDR1 and CDR2 (germline): SEHNR, FQNEAQ (reference sequence). The CDR3 region has the DNA TGTGCCAGCAGCTTATTGCGGGGAAGCTCCTACAATGAGCAGTTCTTC. Translated, it gives CASSLLRGSSYNEQFF.

This clone appeared a few times. The V gene is TRBV6-5, the J gene TRBJ2-1; D perhaps matches TRBD2 (5 bases). V lost 6 bases to trimming and J lost 6 bases, with 18 bases between them. Germline-derived CDR1 and CDR2 are MNHEY and SVGAGI. The CDR3 runs to 15 residues. CDR3 region: CASSRPEGLFNEQFF. The DNA for the CDR3 is TGTGCCAGCAGCCGCCCTGAGGGCCTCTTCAATGAGCAGTTCTTC.

The chain employs TRBV2 and TRBJ1-5; no clear D gene. The V gene lost 6 bases and the J gene lost 1 base, with 13 bases spanning the gap. CDR1 is SNHLY and CDR2 is FYNNEI in the germline V gene. The CDR3 is 15 amino acids. The CDR3 here is CASRGLRVSNQPQHF. CDR3 in DNA: TGTGCCAGCAGAGGACTAAGGGTCAGCAATCAGCCCCAGCATTTT.

V and J are TRBV13 and TRBJ1-1; D perhaps matches TRBD1 (5 bases). The CDR3 spans 14 residues. Deletions cut 0 bases from V and 2 bases from J, with 7 bases between. Germline lookup yields CDR1 PRHDT and CDR2 FYEKMQ (reference sequence). CDR3 coding DNA: TGTGCCAGCAGCTTAGGCAGGGCAAACACTGAAGCTTTCTTT. Translated: CASSLGRANTEAFF.

The CDR3 sequence is CASSRSGGGLNYGYTF. Written as DNA, the CDR3 is TGTGCCAGCAGTCGTAGCGGGGGCGGACTGAACTATGGCTACACCTTC. The J gene is TRBJ1-2, the V gene TRBV27; D perhaps matches TRBD1 (6 bases). V lost 5 bases and J lost 2, with 18 bases in between. CDR3 length: 16 residues. Germline-derived CDR1 and CDR2 are MNHEY and SMNVEV (reference sequence).